Described below is a single T cell receptor beta chain sequence and its context. Through a sample-barcoded 5' primer and a J-beta primer mix, a second PCR was run for roughly 6 to 12 cycles. One entry per CDR3 protein results from TCRdb running MiXCR on the 5' RACE reads. The sample yields 850,000 to 1,100,000 distinct CDR3 sequences, around two fifths seen once. Germline V gene lookup returns CDR1 DFQATT and CDR2 SNEGSKA (reference sequence). After removal of 1 base from V and 4 bases from J, the junction contained 3 bases not matched to a gene. The CDR3 spans 14 residues. The data are from a study of blood T cells in healthy people across ages.

V is TRBV20-1 and J is TRBJ1-2; 10 bases line up with TRBD1. Sequencing input: blood. The sequence came from a man aged 18 to 29 in good health. CDR3 DNA: TGCAGTGCTAGAGTAGACAGGGGGCTCTATGGCTACACCTTC. Protein sequence: CSARVDRGLYGYTF.